This entry features one TCR beta chain sequence. Its antigen is currently unknown. The PCR made use of 60 Vbeta and 13 Jbeta primers. Some clones are missing from TCRdb's copy, which holds only in-frame ones; the method was immunoSEQ multiplex PCR. This table has about 270,000 clones, 86% appearing once. CDR3 length equals 15 residues. J was trimmed by 3 bases and V by 3 bases; bases with no gene match: 8. CDR1 and CDR2 from the germline V gene are GTSNPN and SVGIG (reference sequence). This sample stems from a study of cytomegalovirus exposure and HLA in healthy donors. Regarding the study as a whole: Relative to equally common others, HLA-associated TCR beta chains showed greater clonal expansion in a later analysis. Likely technical artifact: a cluster of highly shared sequence variants. Some V segments (TRBV6-2 and TRBV6-3 among them) were excluded as indistinguishable.

The chain has TRBV30 and TRBJ1-5; 7 bases agree with TRBD1. This TCR derives from a man aged 40-49 years in good health and CMV-seropositive. Sequenced input: PBMCs. The CDR3 sequence is CAWRLAGGYNQPQHF. CDR3 bases: TGTGCCTGGAGGCTGGCAGGGGGGTACAATCAGCCCCAGCATTTT.